These 26 T cell receptor beta chains were sequenced from one sample in a study of blood T cell repertoires in COVID-19. Sequenced by immunoSEQ multiplex PCR; TCRdb stores in-frame clones only, minus some. Of some 270,000 clones detected, more than 85% appear once; the ten largest clones hold around 0.8%. The sequenced sample was peripheral blood. These receptors originate from a man aged 25 to 40 with acute or convalescent COVID-19.

The V gene is TRBV28, the J gene TRBJ1-1; possibly TRBD1 for D (5 bases). The CDR3 spans 13 residues. CDR1 is MDHEN, CDR2 SYDVKM, per germline. The V end was cut by 8 bases, the J end by 5 bases, with 15 bases between. The CDR3 region is CASWRGKGTEAFF. The CDR3 bases are TGTGCCAGCTGGCGGGGGAAAGGAACTGAAGCTTTCTTT.

The chain is built from TRBV11-1 and TRBJ1-2, with a weak D call TRBD1 (5 bases). The CDR3 consists of 15 residues. Germline assignment: CDR1 SGHAT and CDR2 FQDESV (reference sequence). V was shortened by 7 bases and J by 3 bases, with 18 bases between the two germline ends. The DNA for the CDR3 is TGTGCCAGCACCTCGTCGTGGGGGGATGACTATGGCTACACCTTC. Protein: CASTSSWGDDYGYTF.

The chain has TRBV7-6 and TRBJ2-2, with TRBD1 identical over 9 bases. The V gene's germline CDR1 is SGHVS and CDR2 FNYEAQ. Germline trimming cut 6 bases from V and 3 bases from J; bases unmatched to any gene: 5. This CDR3 has 15 residues. In DNA, the CDR3 is TGTGCCAGCAGGCCCAGGACAGGGGACACCGGGGAGCTGTTTTTT. Its translation: CASRPRTGDTGELFF.

V is TRBV19 and J is TRBJ2-2; a weak D match, TRBD2 (6 bases). The CDR3 totals 15 residues. Trimming removed 3 bases at V and 4 bases at J, with 12 bases between. From germline, CDR1 is LNHDA and CDR2 SQIVND (reference sequence). Here the CDR3 reads CASSMKGLLTGELFF. The CDR3 bases are TGTGCCAGTAGTATGAAGGGACTTCTCACCGGGGAGCTGTTTTTT.

CDR3 amino acids: CASSPQLAVSTDTQYF. Here the CDR3 DNA reads TGTGCCAGCTCACCACAACTAGCGGTTAGCACAGATACGCAGTATTTT. The V gene is TRBV18, the J gene TRBJ2-3; TRBD2 agrees at 8 bases. Germline V gene sequence: CDR1 KGHSH, CDR2 LQKENI. The V gene end was trimmed by 1 base and the J gene end by 0 bases; junction bases not matched to a gene: 3. There are 16 residues in the CDR3.

There are a few counts of this clone. The rearrangement joins TRBV6-1 to TRBJ2-5, with TRBD2 matching over 12 bases. Germline CDR1 is MNHNS and CDR2 is SASEGT. This CDR3 spans 15 amino acids. With 3 bases clipped from V and 5 bases from J, the junction kept 4 bases outside the gene matches. CDR3 sequence: CASSDLAGGWETQYF. Here the CDR3 DNA reads TGTGCCAGCAGTGATCTAGCGGGAGGGTGGGAGACCCAGTACTTC.

The chain recombines TRBV6-6 with TRBJ2-3; D gene unclear. This CDR3 region has 14 residues. V shed 5 bases and J shed 0 bases, with 9 bases lying between them. Germline CDR1 reads MNHNY; CDR2 reads SVGAGI (reference sequence). The CDR3 DNA is TGTGCCAGCAGTCCACTTGCCAGCACAGATACGCAGTATTTT. Amino acids: CASSPLASTDTQYF.

This chain connects TRBV6-5 to TRBJ1-1, with unresolved D. The germline gives CDR1 MNHEY, CDR2 SVGAGI. Trimming removed 6 bases at V and 0 bases at J, with 8 bases between. CDR3 length: 13 residues. The CDR3: CASSEHLNTEAFF. CDR3 coding DNA: TGTGCCAGCAGCGAGCACCTGAACACTGAAGCTTTCTTT.

This rearrangement joins TRBV7-6 to TRBJ1-4; 10 positions agree with TRBD1. CDR1 is SGHVS, CDR2 FNYEAQ, per germline. After removal of 7 bases from V and 8 bases from J, the junction contained 13 bases not matched to a gene. The CDR3 loop spans 16 amino acids. The CDR3 sequence is CASTPKRDRGTEKLFF. CDR3 DNA sequence: TGTGCCAGCACACCAAAGAGGGACAGGGGAACAGAAAAACTGTTTTTT.

The chain links TRBV6-1 to TRBJ2-1, with TRBD1 as a possible D gene (5 bases). Deletions cut 2 bases from V and 5 bases from J, with 7 bases between. The germline V gene has CDR1 MNHNS and CDR2 SASEGT. This CDR3 contains 13 residues. The CDR3 spells CASSEYRNNEQFF. The CDR3, as DNA: TGTGCCAGCAGTGAATACAGGAACAATGAGCAGTTCTTC.

The chain couples TRBV28 to TRBJ1-6; 8 positions match TRBD1. The V and J ends lost 5 bases and 8 bases, in that order; junction bases with no gene match: 11. Germline CDR1 and CDR2: MDHEN and SYDVKM. This CDR3 has 16 residues. CDR3 bases: TGTGCCAGCAGTCTGCCGGGACAGGTAATGGATTCACCCCTCCACTTT. As protein: CASSLPGQVMDSPLHF.

This clone has just one count. The V and J genes are TRBV2 and TRBJ1-5; no definite D call. Germline V gene data show CDR1 as SNHLY and CDR2 as FYNNEI. The CDR3 spans 14 residues. V shed 2 bases and J shed 4 bases, with 9 bases lying between them. CDR3 in DNA: TGTGCCAGCAGTGAATTTAGCCATAATCAGCCCCAGCATTTT. It encodes CASSEFSHNQPQHF.

The chain employs TRBV6-5 and TRBJ2-5; TRBD1 is a possible D gene (6 bases). The germline V and J ends were trimmed by 6 bases and 5 bases, with 13 bases remaining between them. The germline gives CDR1 MNHEY, CDR2 SVGAGI. The CDR3 contains 13 residues. CDR3 protein: CASRKAGVETQYF. The CDR3 DNA sequence: TGTGCCAGCAGAAAGGCAGGGGTGGAGACCCAGTACTTC.

J is TRBJ1-1 and V is TRBV29-1; no firm D call. Per the germline V gene, CDR1 is SQVTM and CDR2 is ANQGSEA. CDR3 length: 10 residues. With 7 bases removed from V and 5 bases from J, the gap between germline ends came to 8 bases. CDR3 in amino acids: CSGGVTEAFF. In DNA, the CDR3 is TGCAGCGGCGGGGTTACTGAAGCTTTCTTT. Based on the CDR3 plus reference TRBV29-1 and TRBJ1-1, the full variable domain is SAVISQKPSRDICQRGTSLTIQCQVDSQVTMMFWYRQQPGQSLTLIATANQGSEATYESGFVIDKFPISRPNLTFSTLTVSNMSPEDSSIYLCSGGVTEAFFGQGTRLTVV.

The chain is built from TRBV7-3 and TRBJ1-1; 9 nucleotides align to TRBD1. CDR1 SGHTA and CDR2 FQGTGA come from the germline V gene. J was trimmed by 0 bases and V by 4 bases; bases with no gene match: 0. The CDR3 is 14 residues long. CDR3 in amino acids: CASSYRGLNTEAFF. CDR3 in DNA: TGTGCCAGCAGCTACAGGGGGCTGAACACTGAAGCTTTCTTT.

This chain uses TRBV28 with TRBJ2-4; D gene uncertain. Trimming left V 5 bases short and J 0 bases short, with 8 bases between. The V gene's germline CDR1 is MDHEN and CDR2 SYDVKM. CDR3 size: 14 residues. CDR3 loop: CASSVALAKNIQYF. The CDR3, as DNA: TGTGCCAGCAGTGTTGCACTAGCCAAAAACATTCAGTACTTC. Drawing the rest from reference TRBV28 and TRBJ2-4, the complete variable domain is DVKVTQSSRYLVKRTGEKVFLECVQDMDHENMFWYRQDPGLGLRLIYFSYDVKMKEKGDIPEGYSVSREKKERFSLILESASTNQTSMYLCASSVALAKNIQYFGAGTRLSVL.

This sequence joins TRBV3-1 (or the pseudogene TRBV3-2) and TRBJ2-7; D possibly corresponds to TRBD2 (5 bases). The CDR3 runs to 15 residues. V was trimmed by 11 bases and J by 0 bases, leaving 20 bases between them. CDR1 is LGHDT and CDR2 is YNNKEL in the germline V gene (reference sequence). Written as DNA, the CDR3 is TGTGCCCCCGAAGCCCGAGAAGCGGACTCCTACGAGCAGTACTTC. Translated: CAPEAREADSYEQYF.

This rearrangement joins TRBV15 to TRBJ1-4; perhaps TRBD1 as D (6 bases). This CDR3 spans 17 amino acids. Germline CDR1 LNHNV, CDR2 YYDKDF (reference sequence). Trimming left V 3 bases short and J 3 bases short, with 17 bases between. In nucleotides, the CDR3 is TGTGCCACCAGCAGGGATACAGGGTCCTCTGCTAATGAAAAACTGTTTTTT. As protein: CATSRDTGSSANEKLFF.

This clone was recorded a few times. The V and J genes are TRBV5-4 and TRBJ2-7; D may be TRBD2 (6 bases). V was pared by 4 bases and J by 3 bases, with 17 bases between. Germline V gene sequence: CDR1 SGHNT, CDR2 YYREEE (reference sequence). The CDR3 sequence is 15 residues long. CDR3 coding DNA: TGTGCCAGCAGCGTGCAGGAGGGGAATTACTACGAGCAGTACTTC. Protein: CASSVQEGNYYEQYF.

This sequence joins TRBV19 and TRBJ1-1, with a tentative D call TRBD1 (6 bases). This CDR3 has 13 amino acids. V shed 4 bases and J shed 0 bases, with 6 bases lying between them. The germline CDR1 and CDR2 sequences are LNHDA and SQIVND (reference sequence). CDR3 sequence reads: CASSRQVNTEAFF. As DNA, the CDR3 is TGTGCCAGTAGTAGACAGGTGAACACTGAAGCTTTCTTT.

The chain recombines TRBV6-4 with TRBJ2-3; 9 positions match TRBD2. The CDR3 has 15 amino acids. The V gene end was trimmed by 4 bases and the J gene end by 4 bases; junction bases not matched to a gene: 6. The germline gives CDR1 MRHNA, CDR2 SNTAGT. DNA of the CDR3: TGTGCCAGCAGTGCAGCGGGGGGAGGTTCAGATACGCAGTATTTT. Translated: CASSAAGGGSDTQYF.

The rearrangement uses TRBV28 and TRBJ2-1; 11 bases match TRBD2. CDR1 and CDR2 from the germline V gene are MDHEN and SYDVKM. After removal of 6 bases from V and 15 bases from J, the junction contained 7 bases not matched to a gene. There are 12 residues in the CDR3. In DNA form, the CDR3 reads TGTGCCAGCAGATCAACTAGCGGGGGCCTGTTCTTC. It is translated as CASRSTSGGLFF.

This clone is a singleton in its sample. This sequence joins TRBV5-1 and TRBJ1-4, with D tentatively TRBD1 (5 bases). Germline V lookup: CDR1 SGHRS, CDR2 YFSETQ. The V and J ends lost 4 bases and 6 bases respectively, with 13 bases between them. The CDR3 runs 14 residues. CDR3 amino acids: CASSPGTAYEKLFF. DNA for the CDR3: TGCGCCAGCAGCCCCGGGACTGCATATGAAAAACTGTTTTTT.

The chain employs TRBV28 and TRBJ1-6; the match to TRBD1 covers 7 bases. From germline, CDR1 is MDHEN and CDR2 SYDVKM. CDR3 length: 22 amino acids. The V and J ends lost 2 bases and 3 bases, in that order; junction bases with no gene match: 22. The CDR3 nucleotides read TGTGCCAGCAGTTTAAGTTACGACAGGGACACCGGATTATTTGACTATAATTCACCCCTCCACTTT. Its protein is CASSLSYDRDTGLFDYNSPLHF.

This clone was recorded once. The chain combines TRBV2 with TRBJ2-7; 11 bases are shared with TRBD1. CDR3 length: 14 residues. J gave up 2 bases and V 11 bases, and 8 bases lay outside the gene matches. Germline values: CDR1 SNHLY, CDR2 FYNNEI. The CDR3 loop reads CAGRTDRGPYEQYF. The CDR3 DNA reads as TGTGCCGGCCGAACGGACAGGGGGCCCTACGAGCAGTACTTC.

Here the CDR3 reads CAWRDRGYNEQFF. DNA for the CDR3: TGTGCCTGGAGGGACAGGGGCTACAATGAGCAGTTCTTC. This chain connects TRBV30 to TRBJ2-1, with TRBD1 identical over 9 bases. Per the germline V gene, CDR1 is GTSNPN and CDR2 is SVGIG (reference sequence). Trimming took 3 bases from V and 3 from J; bases not matched to a gene: 0. The CDR3 is 13 residues long.